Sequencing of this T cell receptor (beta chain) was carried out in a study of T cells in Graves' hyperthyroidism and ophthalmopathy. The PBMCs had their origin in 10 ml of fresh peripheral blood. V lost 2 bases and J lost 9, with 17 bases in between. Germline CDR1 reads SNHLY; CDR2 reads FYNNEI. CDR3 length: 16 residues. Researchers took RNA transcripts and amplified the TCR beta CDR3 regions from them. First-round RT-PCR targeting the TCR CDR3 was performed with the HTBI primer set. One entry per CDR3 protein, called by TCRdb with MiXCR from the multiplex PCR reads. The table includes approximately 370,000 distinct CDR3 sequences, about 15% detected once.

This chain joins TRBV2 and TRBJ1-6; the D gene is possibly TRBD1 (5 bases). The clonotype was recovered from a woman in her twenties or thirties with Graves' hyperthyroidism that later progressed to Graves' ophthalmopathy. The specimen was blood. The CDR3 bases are TGTGCCAGCAGTGAATTATCCCAGGGCCTAAGTTCACCCCTCCACTTT. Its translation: CASSELSQGLSSPLHF.